Here is one TCR beta chain with its context. The target antigen is unknown. This record comes from a study of blood T cells in healthy people across ages. Broader study findings: A roughly linear fall in TCR beta diversity per million T cells was seen with increasing age.

Combining a sample-barcoded 5' primer with a J-beta primer mix, a second PCR ran for roughly 6 to 12 cycles. Through a template-switch adaptor with 12 random nucleotides, each cDNA molecule received a tag. A single record per CDR3 protein comes from TCRdb applying MiXCR to the 5' RACE reads. The sample comprises some 1.5 million distinct CDR3 sequences, about 45% of which are singletons, and 4% rests with the top ten. Those donating, healthy Caucasian individuals from Russia, were aged roughly 6 to 100. PBMCs numbering at least 6.5 million were isolated per sample. Germline lookup yields CDR1 ENHRY and CDR2 SYGVKD. Deletions cut 2 bases from V and 4 bases from J, with 14 bases between. This CDR3 spans 15 amino acids.

This TCR came from a woman between 18 and 29 years old in good health. The chain joins TRBV10-3 to TRBJ1-1, with D perhaps TRBD1 (6 bases). Specimen: blood. CDR3 sequence reads: CAISEGGPVGTEAFF. Written as DNA, the CDR3 is TGTGCCATCAGTGAGGGGGGCCCCGTTGGCACTGAAGCTTTCTTT.